A single sample is the source of the 30 T cell receptor beta chains below, sequenced in a study of blood T cell repertoires in COVID-19. Profiling relied on immunoSEQ multiplex PCR, and the TCRdb table lists in-frame clones only, not all of them. The sample lists more than 250,000 clones; approximately 91% were seen once. The sequenced sample consisted of peripheral blood. The receptors originated from a human donor in a cohort sampled during active COVID-19.

This clone was observed a single time. The rearrangement uses TRBV19 and TRBJ2-2; no reliable D call. Germline V CDR1 and CDR2: LNHDA, SQIVND (reference sequence). The V end lost 1 base, the J end lost 7 bases, and 22 bases lay between the germline ends. The CDR3 is 18 residues long. The CDR3 DNA is TGTGCCAGTAGTATAGTGCCCATCCAGGTCCGGCTGGTCGGGGAGCTGTTTTTT. Protein product: CASSIVPIQVRLVGELFF.

This rearrangement joins TRBV7-9 to TRBJ2-7, with TRBD1 matching over 7 bases. The length of the CDR3 is 14 residues. Germline CDR1 SEHNR, CDR2 FQNEAQ (reference sequence). The junction had 4 bases not matched to a gene; V was cut back by 5 bases and J by 0 bases. The CDR3 sequence: CASSLDRASYEQYF. The CDR3 nucleotides are TGTGCCAGCAGCCTCGACAGGGCCTCCTACGAGCAGTACTTC.

There are a few counts of this clone. The chain links TRBV6-5 to TRBJ2-1, with D unresolved. V gave up 8 bases and J gave up 3 bases, with 11 bases separating them. Per germline, CDR1 MNHEY and CDR2 SVGAGI. The CDR3 totals 13 residues. CDR3 bases: TGTGCCAGCGGAAGGTCTAGCTACAATGAGCAGTTCTTC. Translated: CASGRSSYNEQFF.

This chain connects TRBV5-4 to TRBJ2-2; 7 bases line up with TRBD1. The CDR3 runs to 16 residues. Germline V CDR1 and CDR2: SGHNT, YYREEE (reference sequence). The J segment lost 1 base and the V segment lost 4 bases, leaving 7 bases of the junction unmatched. CDR3 DNA: TGTGCCAGCAGCCCCACGCACAGGGGGAACACCGGGGAGCTGTTTTTT. This sequence encodes CASSPTHRGNTGELFF.

J is TRBJ2-7 and V is TRBV7-6, with 10 bases fitting TRBD1. V trimming: 6 bases; J trimming: 2 bases; junction bases outside the gene matches: 7. The CDR3 consists of 15 residues. The germline gives CDR1 SGHVS, CDR2 FNYEAQ. CDR3 region: CASSLGQGGTYEQYF. CDR3 bases: TGTGCCAGCAGTCTCGGACAGGGGGGAACCTACGAGCAGTACTTC.

The chain carries TRBV9 and TRBJ2-7, with 10 bases identical to TRBD1. V dropped 0 bases and J dropped 3; count of bases not matched to a gene: 3. The germline V gene has CDR1 SGDLS and CDR2 YYNGEE. The CDR3 consists of 15 residues. The CDR3 loop is CASSVVGQGDYEQYF. The CDR3 bases are TGTGCCAGCAGCGTAGTCGGACAGGGGGACTACGAGCAGTACTTC.

The chain employs TRBV25-1 and TRBJ1-2, with 9 nucleotides matching TRBD1. Germline CDR1 MGHDK, CDR2 SYGVNS. V shed 3 bases, J shed 4 bases, and the junction held 9 bases outside the gene matches. The CDR3 length is 16 residues. CDR3 loop: CASSDLGTGQLYGYTF. Written as DNA, the CDR3 is TGTGCCAGCAGTGATCTCGGGACAGGGCAACTCTATGGCTACACCTTC.

J is TRBJ2-3 and V is TRBV18; 12 bases agree with TRBD2. Trimming at V came to 8 bases and at J to 8 bases, leaving 11 bases not matched to a gene. This CDR3 has 15 amino acids. Looked up from germline, CDR1 is KGHSH and CDR2 is LQKENI. In DNA form, the CDR3 reads TGTGCCAGCCGCTCCGGGGGACTAGCGGGCCCTACGCAGTATTTT. Translating gives CASRSGGLAGPTQYF.

The CDR3 DNA sequence: TGTGCCACTAGCGGTTGGGGGGCCAATTCACCCCTCCACTTT. Translation: CATSGWGANSPLHF. The rearrangement uses TRBV7-9 and TRBJ1-6; a weak D match, TRBD1 (6 bases). CDR1 and CDR2 from the germline V gene are SEHNR and FQNEAQ (reference sequence). This CDR3 has 14 amino acids. Trimming removed 10 bases from V and 7 bases from J, with 17 bases in between.

This clone was detected once. The chain links TRBV18 to TRBJ1-3; D may be TRBD1 (5 bases). Per the germline V gene, CDR1 is KGHSH and CDR2 is LQKENI. V was trimmed by 3 bases and J by 0 bases, leaving 12 bases between them. The CDR3 extends over 16 amino acids. CDR3 in DNA: TGTGCCAGCTCACCCCCGGGACTGAGCTCTGGAAACACCATATATTTT. Protein sequence: CASSPPGLSSGNTIYF.

The chain has TRBV19 and TRBJ2-7; TRBD1 aligns across 10 bases. Unmatched junction bases numbered 6, after V lost 4 bases and J lost 3 bases. Germline V CDR1 and CDR2: LNHDA, SQIVND (reference sequence). There are 15 residues in the CDR3. The CDR3 coding sequence is TGTGCCAGTAGTACCAACGACAGGGGGCTCTACGAGCAGTACTTC. Translation: CASSTNDRGLYEQYF.

The chain uses TRBV19 and TRBJ2-3; 10 positions match TRBD2. The CDR3 is 15 residues long. The germline V gene encodes CDR1 LNHDA and CDR2 SQIVND (reference sequence). V was clipped by 6 bases and J by 8 bases; unmatched bases: 11. This CDR3 reads CASRTSGVPGGTQYF. The CDR3 bases are TGTGCCAGTAGAACTAGCGGGGTACCGGGGGGTACGCAGTATTTT.

V is TRBV10-3 and J is TRBJ2-2; 8 bases map to TRBD1. The V and J ends lost 7 bases and 3 bases, in that order; junction bases with no gene match: 4. The CDR3 spans 14 residues. CDR1 is ENHRY and CDR2 is SYGVKD in the germline V gene. The CDR3 region is CAINQQGDTGELFF. The CDR3 coding sequence is TGTGCCATCAACCAACAGGGGGACACCGGGGAGCTGTTTTTT.

The rearrangement uses TRBV28 and TRBJ1-1, with TRBD1 identical over 8 bases. V lost 6 bases to trimming and J lost 4 bases; unmatched junction nucleotides: 7. This CDR3 contains 14 residues. Germline-derived CDR1 and CDR2 are MDHEN and SYDVKM. This chain's CDR3 is CASRGGQVVTEAFF. The CDR3 DNA sequence: TGTGCCAGCAGGGGGGGACAGGTGGTCACTGAAGCTTTCTTT.

The chain employs TRBV27 and TRBJ1-2; D is perhaps TRBD1 (6 bases). Germline assignment: CDR1 MNHEY and CDR2 SMNVEV (reference sequence). The V and J ends lost 4 bases and 1 base respectively, with 13 bases between them. This CDR3 is built from 15 residues. CDR3 sequence reads: CASSSYREGNYGYTF. For the CDR3, the DNA is TGTGCCAGCAGTTCATACAGGGAAGGTAACTATGGCTACACCTTC.

The gene calls are TRBV19 and TRBJ1-1; 7 bases map to TRBD1. Per germline, CDR1 LNHDA and CDR2 SQIVND (reference sequence). Trimming at V came to 6 bases and at J to 1 base, leaving 8 bases not matched to a gene. CDR3 length equals 15 residues. The DNA of the CDR3 is TGTGCCAGTAGATCCGAGGGACAGAGGAACACTGAAGCTTTCTTT. Its translation: CASRSEGQRNTEAFF.

CDR3 in amino acids: CASSSVGYGYTF. The CDR3 region has the DNA TGTGCCAGCAGTTCTGTCGGCTATGGCTACACCTTC. V usage is TRBV28 and J usage is TRBJ1-2; D is unresolved. V lost 4 bases to trimming and J lost 4 bases, with 7 bases between them. The V gene's germline CDR1 is MDHEN and CDR2 SYDVKM. The CDR3 has 12 amino acids.

CDR3 residues: CASKGGATNEKLFF. The DNA for the CDR3 is TGTGCCAGCAAGGGGGGGGCAACTAATGAAAAACTGTTTTTT. The chain couples TRBV6-5 to TRBJ1-4, with D possibly TRBD1 on 6 matching bases. V lost 7 bases, J lost 0 bases, and 9 bases lay in between. The germline V gene encodes CDR1 MNHEY and CDR2 SVGAGI. This CDR3 comprises 14 residues.

Details on this clone: Other nucleotide sequences from this sample produce the same CDR3. The chain employs TRBV4-3 and TRBJ1-3; perhaps TRBD1 as D (5 bases). The CDR3 runs 15 residues. CDR1 LGHNA and CDR2 YSLEER come from the germline V gene. The V gene lost 0 bases and the J gene lost 2 bases, with 8 bases spanning the gap. In DNA, the CDR3 is TGCGCCAGCAGCCAAGACCGGGGGGCTGGAAACACCATATATTTT. Amino acids: CASSQDRGAGNTIYF.

On this clone: Different DNA sequences within this sample yield the same CDR3. The rearrangement joins TRBV30 to TRBJ1-1, with no clear D. The CDR3 sequence is 12 residues long. The germline V gene encodes CDR1 GTSNPN and CDR2 SVGIG (reference sequence). V lost 2 bases and J lost 1, with 5 bases in between. The chain's CDR3 is CAWSRENTEAFF. The CDR3, as DNA: TGTGCCTGGAGTCGCGAGAACACTGAAGCTTTCTTT.

The CDR3 nucleotides read TGTGCCAGCAGTGTATGGGGGGTCTCGAGCTCTGGAAACACCATATATTTT. Its translation: CASSVWGVSSSGNTIYF. The chain links TRBV6-1 to TRBJ1-3; the D gene is possibly TRBD1 (5 bases). CDR3 length: 17 residues. Trimming took off 4 bases at V and 0 bases at J, with 16 bases between the two ends. Looked up from germline, CDR1 is MNHNS and CDR2 is SASEGT.

In its sample, this clone was seen a few times. V is TRBV7-2 and J is TRBJ2-2, with 12 bases matching TRBD2. CDR3 size: 18 residues. J lost 2 bases, V lost 4 bases, and 8 bases had no gene match. CDR1 SGHTA and CDR2 FQGNSA come from the germline V gene. In DNA form, the CDR3 reads TGTGCCAGCAGCTCTTCGACTAGCGGGGGTTACAACACCGGGGAGCTGTTTTTT. Its translation is CASSSSTSGGYNTGELFF.

The chain uses TRBV7-2 and TRBJ2-7; D is possibly TRBD1 (5 bases). The germline CDR1 and CDR2 sequences are SGHTA and FQGNSA. CDR3 length: 14 amino acids. The V end was cut by 3 bases, the J end by 5 bases, with 14 bases between. This CDR3 reads CASSFPGLVDEQYF. The CDR3 DNA sequence: TGTGCCAGCAGCTTCCCAGGGCTTGTGGACGAGCAGTACTTC. The variable domain in full, completed from reference TRBV7-2 and TRBJ2-7, reads GAGVSQSPSNKVTEKGKDVELRCDPISGHTALYWYRQSLGQGLEFLIYFQGNSAPDKSGLPSDRFSAERTGGSVSTLTIQRTQQEDSAVYLCASSFPGLVDEQYFGPGTRLTVT.

V is TRBV14 and J is TRBJ1-2; tentative D call: TRBD1 (5 bases). V lost 3 bases and J lost 8, with 10 bases in between. The CDR3 runs 12 residues. CDR1 SGHDN and CDR2 FVKESK come from the germline V gene. The CDR3 nucleotides are TGTGCCAGCAGCCAGGGACTTCGAGGCTACACCTTC. It translates to CASSQGLRGYTF. Complete variable domain (other parts from reference TRBV14 and TRBJ1-2): EAGVTQFPSHSVIEKGQTVTLRCDPISGHDNLYWYRRVMGKEIKFLLHFVKESKQDESGMPNNRFLAERTGGTYSTLKVQPAELEDSGVYFCASSQGLRGYTFGSGTRLTVV.

The rearrangement joins TRBV6-6 to TRBJ1-6, with 8 bases lining up with TRBD1. The CDR3 is 15 amino acids. With 5 bases clipped from V and 5 bases from J, the junction kept 5 bases outside the gene matches. The germline V gene has CDR1 MNHNY and CDR2 SVGAGI (reference sequence). Written as DNA, the CDR3 is TGTGCCAGCAGTAGAAGACAGGGGCATAATTCACCCCTCCACTTT. Its translation is CASSRRQGHNSPLHF.

This clone was recorded only once. V is TRBV18 and J is TRBJ2-7; TRBD1 aligns across 10 bases. Per the germline V gene, CDR1 is KGHSH and CDR2 is LQKENI. Trimming took 5 bases from V and 5 from J; bases not matched to a gene: 9. The CDR3 runs to 15 residues. The CDR3, as DNA: TGTGCCAGCTCAAAACCGGGACAGGGGATACACGAGCAGTACTTC. Its translation: CASSKPGQGIHEQYF.

The chain uses TRBV4-1 and TRBJ1-2; maybe TRBD1 (6 bases). Germline V gene sequence: CDR1 MGHRA, CDR2 YSYEKL. CDR3 length: 14 amino acids. Trimming stripped 0 bases from V and 5 bases from J, with 10 bases between. The CDR3: CASSQDKGVYGYTF. The CDR3 nucleotides are TGCGCCAGCAGCCAAGATAAGGGGGTGTATGGCTACACCTTC.

This clone has a single count. This chain joins TRBV7-9 and TRBJ1-2; possibly TRBD1 for D (6 bases). The CDR3 is 14 residues long. Trimming pared 5 bases from V and 3 bases from J, leaving 13 bases between. Germline CDR1 and CDR2: SEHNR and FQNEAQ (reference sequence). CDR3 loop: CASSRSGQHYGYTF. The CDR3 DNA sequence: TGTGCCAGCAGCCGGAGTGGACAGCACTATGGCTACACCTTC.

The chain has TRBV21-1 and TRBJ2-7; TRBD2 was called by the table and not checked on the DNA. TRBV21-1 is labeled a pseudogene. This CDR3 comprises 18 residues. The chain's CDR3 is CASSKVVGTSGLTYEQYF. The CDR3 DNA follows: TGTGCCAGCAGCAAAGTCGTGGGCACTAGCGGGCTTACCTACGAGCAGTACTTC.

This clone was picked up one time. J is TRBJ1-3 and V is TRBV4-3, with D tentatively TRBD1 (5 bases). V was shortened by 1 base and J by 0 bases, with 13 bases between the two germline ends. The CDR3 totals 17 residues. Germline V gene lookup returns CDR1 LGHNA and CDR2 YSLEER. In DNA, the CDR3 is TGCGCCAGCAGCCAAGTATACGCAGGGAACTCTGGAAACACCATATATTTT. Amino acids: CASSQVYAGNSGNTIYF.